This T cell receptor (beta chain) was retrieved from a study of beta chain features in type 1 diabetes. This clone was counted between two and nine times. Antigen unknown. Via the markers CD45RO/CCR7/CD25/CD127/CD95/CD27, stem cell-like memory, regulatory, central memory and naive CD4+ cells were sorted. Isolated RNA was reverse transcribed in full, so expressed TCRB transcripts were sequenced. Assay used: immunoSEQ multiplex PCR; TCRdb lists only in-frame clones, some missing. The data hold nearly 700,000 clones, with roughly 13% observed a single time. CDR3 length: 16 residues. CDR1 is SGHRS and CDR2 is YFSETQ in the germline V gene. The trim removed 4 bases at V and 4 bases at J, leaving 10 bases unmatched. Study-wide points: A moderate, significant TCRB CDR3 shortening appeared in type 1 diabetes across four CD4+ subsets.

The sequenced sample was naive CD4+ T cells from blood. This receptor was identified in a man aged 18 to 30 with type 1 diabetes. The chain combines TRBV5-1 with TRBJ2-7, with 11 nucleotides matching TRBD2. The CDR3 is CASSPGGASGRYEQYF. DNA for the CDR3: TGCGCCAGCAGCCCGGGAGGGGCTAGCGGGAGGTACGAGCAGTACTTC.